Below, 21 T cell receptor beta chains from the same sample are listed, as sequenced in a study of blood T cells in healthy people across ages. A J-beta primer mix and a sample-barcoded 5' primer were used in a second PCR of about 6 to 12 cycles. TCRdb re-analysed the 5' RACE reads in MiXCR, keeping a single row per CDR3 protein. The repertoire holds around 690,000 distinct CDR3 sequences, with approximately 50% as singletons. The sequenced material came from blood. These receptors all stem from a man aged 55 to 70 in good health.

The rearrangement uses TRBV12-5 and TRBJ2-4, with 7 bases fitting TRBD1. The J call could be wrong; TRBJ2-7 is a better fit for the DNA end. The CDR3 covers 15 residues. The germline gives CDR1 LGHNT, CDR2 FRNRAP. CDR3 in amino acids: CASGPGQLYPYEQYF. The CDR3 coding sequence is TGTGCTAGTGGTCCGGGACAGCTCTACCCCTACGAGCAGTACTTC.

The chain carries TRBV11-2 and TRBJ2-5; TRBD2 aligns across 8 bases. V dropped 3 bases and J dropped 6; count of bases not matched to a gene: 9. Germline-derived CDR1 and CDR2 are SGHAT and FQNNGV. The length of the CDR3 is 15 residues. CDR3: CASSFALTSAQTQYF. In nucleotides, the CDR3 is TGTGCCAGCAGCTTCGCCCTGACTAGCGCCCAGACCCAGTACTTC.

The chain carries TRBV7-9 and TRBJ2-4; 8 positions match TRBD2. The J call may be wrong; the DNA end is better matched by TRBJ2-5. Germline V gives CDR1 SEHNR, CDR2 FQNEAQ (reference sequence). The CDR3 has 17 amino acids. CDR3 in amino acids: CASSSAGARGLQETQYF. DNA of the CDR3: TGTGCCAGCAGCTCAGCGGGGGCCCGGGGATTACAAGAGACCCAGTACTTC.

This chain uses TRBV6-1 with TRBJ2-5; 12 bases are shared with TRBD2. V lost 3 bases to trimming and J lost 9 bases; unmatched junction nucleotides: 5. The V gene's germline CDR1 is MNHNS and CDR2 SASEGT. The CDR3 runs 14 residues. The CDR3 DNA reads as TGTGCCAGCAGTGAGCCCGGGACTAGCGGGCCCCAGTACTTC. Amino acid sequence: CASSEPGTSGPQYF.

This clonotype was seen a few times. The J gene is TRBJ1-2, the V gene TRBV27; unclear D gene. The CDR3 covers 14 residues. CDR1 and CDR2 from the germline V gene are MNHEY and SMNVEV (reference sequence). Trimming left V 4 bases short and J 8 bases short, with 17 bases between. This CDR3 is CASSSRGRLDGYTF. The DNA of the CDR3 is TGTGCCAGCAGTTCCCGAGGACGGCTGGACGGCTACACCTTC.

CDR3 residues: CASSKTAGTWRYIQYF. The CDR3 nucleotides are TGTGCCAGCAGTAAAACCGCCGGGACATGGAGGTACATTCAGTACTTC. The chain recombines TRBV28 with TRBJ2-4; a weak D match, TRBD1 (6 bases). The germline V gene encodes CDR1 MDHEN and CDR2 SYDVKM. The CDR3 is 16 residues long. Trimming left V 5 bases short and J 8 bases short, with 22 bases between.

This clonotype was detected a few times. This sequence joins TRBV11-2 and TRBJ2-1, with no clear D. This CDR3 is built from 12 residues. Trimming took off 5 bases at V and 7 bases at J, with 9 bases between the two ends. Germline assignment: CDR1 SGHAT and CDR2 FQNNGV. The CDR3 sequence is CASSGPNNEQFF. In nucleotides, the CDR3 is TGTGCCAGCAGCGGGCCAAATAATGAGCAGTTCTTC. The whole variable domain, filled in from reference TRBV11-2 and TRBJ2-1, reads EAGVAQSPRYKIIEKRQSVAFWCNPISGHATLYWYQQILGQGPKLLIQFQNNGVVDDSQLPKDRFSAERLKGVDSTLKIQPAKLEDSAVYLCASSGPNNEQFFGPGTRLTVL.

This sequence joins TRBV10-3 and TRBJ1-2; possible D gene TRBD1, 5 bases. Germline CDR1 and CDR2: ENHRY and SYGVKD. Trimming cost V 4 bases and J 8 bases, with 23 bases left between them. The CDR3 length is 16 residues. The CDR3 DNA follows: TGTGCCATCAGTGCTGGTTTTGGCAGGGTGATGAGCGGCTACACCTTC. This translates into CAISAGFGRVMSGYTF.

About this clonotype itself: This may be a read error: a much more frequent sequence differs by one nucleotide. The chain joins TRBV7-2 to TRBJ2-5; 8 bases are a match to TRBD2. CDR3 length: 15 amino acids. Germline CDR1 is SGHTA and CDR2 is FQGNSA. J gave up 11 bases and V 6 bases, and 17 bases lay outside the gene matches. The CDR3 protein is CASRYKGLGRNEQYF. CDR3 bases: TGTGCCAGCAGGTATAAGGGACTAGGGAGGAATGAGCAGTACTTC.

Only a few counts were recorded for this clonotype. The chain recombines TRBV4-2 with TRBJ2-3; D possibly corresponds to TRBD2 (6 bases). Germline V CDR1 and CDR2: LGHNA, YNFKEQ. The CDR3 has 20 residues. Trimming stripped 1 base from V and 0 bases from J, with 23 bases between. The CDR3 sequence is CASSQVGLAGTTKSTDTQYF. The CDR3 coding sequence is TGTGCCAGCAGCCAAGTGGGACTGGCCGGGACCACGAAAAGCACAGATACGCAGTATTTT.

The CDR3 reads CASSQRVPATGGGYSNQPQHF. CDR3 in DNA: TGCGCCAGCAGCCAAAGGGTACCCGCGACAGGGGGCGGCTATAGCAATCAGCCCCAGCATTTT. This chain joins TRBV4-1 and TRBJ1-5; 10 nucleotides agree with TRBD1. V shed 2 bases and J 0 bases; nucleotides not matched to a gene: 16. This CDR3 is 21 amino acids long. Germline loops: CDR1 MGHRA, CDR2 YSYEKL.

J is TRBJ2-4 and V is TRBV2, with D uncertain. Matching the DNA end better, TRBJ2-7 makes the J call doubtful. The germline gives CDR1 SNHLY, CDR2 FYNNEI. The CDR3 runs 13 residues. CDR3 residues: CASSELKMGEQYF. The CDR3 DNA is TGTGCCAGCAGTGAACTGAAGATGGGCGAGCAGTACTTC.

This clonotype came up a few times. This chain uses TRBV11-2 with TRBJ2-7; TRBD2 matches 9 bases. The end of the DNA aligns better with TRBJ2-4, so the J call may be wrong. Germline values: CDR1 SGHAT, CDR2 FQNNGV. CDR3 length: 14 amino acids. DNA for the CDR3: TGTGCCAGCAGCTCGGGACTAGCCGTCGGCATTCAGTACTTC. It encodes CASSSGLAVGIQYF.

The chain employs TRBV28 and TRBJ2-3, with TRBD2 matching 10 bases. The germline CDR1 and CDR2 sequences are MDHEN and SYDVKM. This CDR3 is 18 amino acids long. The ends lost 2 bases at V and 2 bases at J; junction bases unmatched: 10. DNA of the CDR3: TGTGCCAGCAGTTTACCCATATATAGCGGGGGGATCACAGATACGCAGTATTTT. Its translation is CASSLPIYSGGITDTQYF.

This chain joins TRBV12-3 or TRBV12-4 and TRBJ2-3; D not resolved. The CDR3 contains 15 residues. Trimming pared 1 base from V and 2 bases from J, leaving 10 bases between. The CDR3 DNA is TGTGCCAGCAGTTTAGGTGCTGATTTCACAGATACGCAGTATTTT. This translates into CASSLGADFTDTQYF.

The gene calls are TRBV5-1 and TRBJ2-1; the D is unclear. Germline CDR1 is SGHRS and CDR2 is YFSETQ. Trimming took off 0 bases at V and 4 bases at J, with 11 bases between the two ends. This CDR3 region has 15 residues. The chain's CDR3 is CASSLGAVQYNEQFF. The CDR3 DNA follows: TGCGCCAGCAGCTTGGGGGCTGTACAGTACAATGAGCAGTTCTTC.

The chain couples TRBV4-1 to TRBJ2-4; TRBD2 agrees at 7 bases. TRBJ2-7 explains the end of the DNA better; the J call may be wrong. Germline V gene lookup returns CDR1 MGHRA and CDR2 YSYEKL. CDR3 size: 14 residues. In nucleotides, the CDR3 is TGCGCCAGCAGCCAAGAGGGACTACGCTACGAGCAGTACTTC. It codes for CASSQEGLRYEQYF.

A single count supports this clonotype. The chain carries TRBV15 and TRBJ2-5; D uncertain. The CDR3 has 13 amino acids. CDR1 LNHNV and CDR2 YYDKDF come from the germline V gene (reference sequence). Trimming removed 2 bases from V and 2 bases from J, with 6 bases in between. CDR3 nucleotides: TGTGCCACCAGCAGACAACAGCAAGAGACCCAGTACTTC. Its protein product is CATSRQQQETQYF.

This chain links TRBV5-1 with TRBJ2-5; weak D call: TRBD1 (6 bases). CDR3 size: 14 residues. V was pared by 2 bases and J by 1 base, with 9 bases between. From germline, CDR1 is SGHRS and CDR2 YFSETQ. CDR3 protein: CASSFQGIQETQYF. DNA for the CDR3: TGCGCCAGCAGCTTCCAGGGGATCCAAGAGACCCAGTACTTC.

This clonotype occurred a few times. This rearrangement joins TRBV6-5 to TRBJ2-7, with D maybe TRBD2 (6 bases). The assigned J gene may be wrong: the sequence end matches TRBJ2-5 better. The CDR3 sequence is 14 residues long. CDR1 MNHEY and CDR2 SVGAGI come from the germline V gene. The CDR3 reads CASSLRGGEKTQYF. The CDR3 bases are TGTGCCAGCAGTCTCCGTGGCGGGGAAAAGACCCAGTACTTC.

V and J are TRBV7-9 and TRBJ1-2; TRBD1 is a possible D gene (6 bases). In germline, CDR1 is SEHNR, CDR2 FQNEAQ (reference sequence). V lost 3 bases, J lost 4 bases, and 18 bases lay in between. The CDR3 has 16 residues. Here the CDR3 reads CASSFFGQGMSYGYTF. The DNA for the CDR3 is TGTGCCAGCAGCTTTTTCGGCCAGGGGATGAGCTATGGCTACACCTTC.